These 15 T cell receptor beta chains came from one sample sequenced in a study of cytomegalovirus exposure and HLA in healthy donors. PCR employed 60 Vbeta and 13 Jbeta primers. Only in-frame clones appear in the TCRdb table, and some are missing; sequencing was by immunoSEQ multiplex PCR. The profile covers about 120,000 clones, with over 65% appearing a single time and 2.7% taken by the ten largest. The specimen sequenced was PBMCs. These receptors were taken from a female donor in good health and CMV-seronegative.

This clone was seen just once. The chain joins TRBV5-4 to TRBJ2-1; TRBD2 aligns across 14 bases. Germline lookup yields CDR1 SGHNT and CDR2 YYREEE (reference sequence). There are 15 residues in the CDR3. V was pared by 7 bases and J by 7 bases, with 7 bases of the junction left unmatched. Here the CDR3 DNA reads TGTGCCAGCGGTGGACTAGCGGGGGGCATGAATGAGCAGTTCTTC. Protein product: CASGGLAGGMNEQFF.

The chain combines TRBV4-2 with TRBJ1-5; D is ambiguous. Germline V gene lookup returns CDR1 LGHNA and CDR2 YNFKEQ. Trimming took off 0 bases at V and 6 bases at J, with 18 bases between the two ends. This CDR3 has 17 amino acids. CDR3 loop: CASSQEWRLWSAQPQHF. DNA of the CDR3: TGTGCCAGCAGCCAAGAGTGGCGGCTTTGGTCCGCTCAGCCCCAGCATTTT.

The chain combines TRBV28 with TRBJ2-3; D is uncertain. CDR3 length equals 13 residues. V gave up 7 bases and J gave up 5 bases, with 13 bases separating them. The germline V gene has CDR1 MDHEN and CDR2 SYDVKM. The DNA for the CDR3 is TGTGCCAGCAATCGAATAGTTGAAGATACGCAGTATTTT. This sequence encodes CASNRIVEDTQYF.

This clone was observed a handful of times. This rearrangement joins TRBV10-3 to TRBJ1-4; no clear D. Germline values: CDR1 ENHRY, CDR2 SYGVKD. Trimming removed 0 bases from V and 10 bases from J, with 9 bases in between. The CDR3 is made up of 13 amino acids. The CDR3 sequence: CAISESQVGKLFF. CDR3 nucleotide sequence: TGTGCCATCAGTGAGTCGCAGGTCGGAAAACTGTTTTTT.

This sequence joins TRBV7-2 and TRBJ1-1, with TRBD1 matching 7 bases. Losses at the gene ends were 0 bases for V and 4 bases for J; bases not matched to a gene: 2. The germline V gene encodes CDR1 SGHTA and CDR2 FQGNSA. The CDR3 is 14 amino acids. The CDR3 sequence: CASSLADRATEAFF. Here the CDR3 DNA reads TGTGCCAGCAGCTTAGCCGACAGGGCCACTGAAGCTTTCTTT.

The rearrangement uses TRBV21-1 and TRBJ2-5; TRBD2 is taken as the D call from the table, unchecked against the DNA. The J call may be wrong; the DNA end is better matched by TRBJ2-7. TRBV21-1 constitutes a pseudogene. The CDR3 loop spans 17 amino acids. This chain's CDR3 is CASSKFRFTSGSYEQYF. The CDR3 DNA is TGTGCCAGCAGCAAATTCAGGTTTACTAGCGGTTCCTACGAGCAGTACTTC.

V gene TRBV19 combines with J gene TRBJ2-5; D is possibly TRBD2 (7 bases). The CDR3 covers 14 residues. The V gene lost 5 bases and the J gene lost 5 bases, with 15 bases spanning the gap. CDR1 and CDR2 from the germline V gene are LNHDA and SQIVND (reference sequence). The DNA for the CDR3 is TGTGCCAGTAGTTCCTTCAAGGGGGGGGAGACCCAGTACTTC. Encoded protein: CASSSFKGGETQYF.

The chain links TRBV5-4 to TRBJ2-5; 8 bases fit TRBD1. The J segment lost 2 bases and the V segment lost 4 bases, leaving 1 base of the junction unmatched. This CDR3 is 13 amino acids long. CDR1 is SGHNT, CDR2 YYREEE, per germline (reference sequence). The CDR3 loop reads CASSGQGQETQYF. The CDR3 DNA is TGTGCCAGCAGCGGACAGGGACAAGAGACCCAGTACTTC.

The chain uses TRBV11-2 and TRBJ1-4; a possible D gene is TRBD1 (6 bases). There are 16 residues in the CDR3. V lost 5 bases and J 6 bases, leaving 19 bases between the germline ends. The germline V gene has CDR1 SGHAT and CDR2 FQNNGV. For the CDR3, the DNA is TGTGCCAGCAGCGGAGGACAGTGGGGGCTTTATGAAAAACTGTTTTTT. It encodes CASSGGQWGLYEKLFF.

V is TRBV6-5 and J is TRBJ1-3; 7 bases fit TRBD1. Unmatched junction bases numbered 8, after V lost 2 bases and J lost 4 bases. The CDR3 extends over 16 amino acids. Germline CDR1 reads MNHEY; CDR2 reads SVGAGI. The CDR3 DNA reads TGTGCCAGCAGTTACGGTCCGACAGGGCCGGGAAACACCATATATTTT. Protein product: CASSYGPTGPGNTIYF.

The genes are TRBV19 and TRBJ2-2, with D perhaps matching TRBD1 (6 bases). Trimming took off 6 bases at V and 1 base at J, with 9 bases between the two ends. Looked up from germline, CDR1 is LNHDA and CDR2 is SQIVND (reference sequence). The CDR3 runs 14 residues. As DNA, the CDR3 is TGTGCCAGTAGCAGGGGTCGGAACACCGGGGAGCTGTTTTTT. As protein: CASSRGRNTGELFF.

This clone was recorded a few times. The chain is built from TRBV2 and TRBJ1-5; possible D gene TRBD1, 6 bases. Trimming took off 7 bases at V and 0 bases at J, with 10 bases between the two ends. The CDR3 spans 14 residues. Germline CDR1 SNHLY, CDR2 FYNNEI. The CDR3 spells CASNREGSNQPQHF. The CDR3 DNA is TGTGCCAGCAACAGGGAGGGTAGCAATCAGCCCCAGCATTTT. Filled out from reference TRBV2 and TRBJ1-5, the complete variable domain reads EPEVTQTPSHQVTQMGQEVILRCVPISNHLYFYWYRQILGQKVEFLVSFYNNEISEKSEIFDDQFSVERPDGSNFTLKIRSTKLEDSAMYFCASNREGSNQPQHFGDGTRLSIL.

V usage is TRBV9 and J usage is TRBJ2-3; TRBD2 agrees at 11 bases. Germline V gene sequence: CDR1 SGDLS, CDR2 YYNGEE. Trimming cost V 3 bases and J 1 base; bases outside gene matches: 7. CDR3 length: 17 residues. The CDR3 DNA sequence: TGTGCCAGCAGCGCCAGAACTAGCGGGGGAGGCACAGATACGCAGTATTTT. Translating it yields CASSARTSGGGTDTQYF.

The chain employs TRBV4-1 and TRBJ2-2; D possibly corresponds to TRBD2 (6 bases). This CDR3 spans 17 amino acids. Germline CDR1 reads MGHRA; CDR2 reads YSYEKL. V lost 1 base to trimming and J lost 4 bases, with 16 bases between them. CDR3 in amino acids: CASSQGVVTGGTGELFF. The CDR3 DNA sequence: TGCGCCAGCAGCCAAGGCGTGGTTACCGGGGGCACCGGGGAGCTGTTTTTT.

The chain couples TRBV18 to TRBJ2-7; a weak D match, TRBD1 (5 bases). The CDR3 runs to 12 residues. Per the germline V gene, CDR1 is KGHSH and CDR2 is LQKENI. Deletions cut 5 bases from V and 6 bases from J, with 11 bases between. The CDR3 region is CASSFVGVEQYF. The CDR3 DNA reads TGTGCCAGCTCATTCGTAGGGGTCGAGCAGTACTTC.